The entry below gives a single T cell receptor (beta chain) sequence along with its context. These data are taken from a study of blood T cell repertoires in COVID-19. Turning to the study itself: PBMCs, B-cell-depleted T cells, or T cells provided the cDNA or gDNA that made up the material.

Data came from immunoSEQ multiplex PCR; TCRdb stores just in-frame clones and leaves some out. The sample gives about 480,000 clones, about 85% of which show up once; 8% to 9.5% is in the top ten. With V trimmed by 6 bases and J by 8 bases, 9 bases remained unmatched. Germline V lookup: CDR1 SEHNR, CDR2 FQNEAQ (reference sequence). The CDR3 sequence is 14 residues long. Cohort 3 recovery required two negative PCRs, clearance, or symptom resolution. Sequenced input: PBMCs or T cells enriched from blood (not recorded which). The rearrangement uses TRBV7-9 and TRBJ1-4; 7 bases match TRBD1. The source of this sequence is a woman aged 55-70 years who had recovered from COVID-19. The CDR3 region is CASSSSQGTEKLFF. Here the CDR3 DNA reads TGTGCCAGCAGTTCATCACAGGGGACCGAAAAACTGTTTTTT.